The next 21 T cell receptor beta chains were all read from a single sample in a study of monozygotic twins with inflammatory bowel disease. TCRdb re-called the 5' RACE reads and gives one entry per CDR3 protein, without DNA. This sample's table has over 150,000 distinct CDR3 sequences. The sequenced sample was blood. The origin of the receptors is a human donor with ulcerative colitis or Crohn's disease, or a healthy co-twin of an affected twin (not recorded which).

The J gene is TRBJ2-1, the V gene TRBV7-2; TCRdb returns TRBD2, unconfirmable since there is no DNA. Germline V CDR1 and CDR2: SGHTA, FQGNSA. CDR3 length: 15 residues. Here the CDR3 reads CASSLESRGQGEQFF.

This sequence joins TRBV5-5 and TRBJ1-1; TCRdb returns TRBD1, unconfirmable since there is no DNA. The germline CDR1 and CDR2 sequences are SGHKS and YYEKEE (reference sequence). CDR3 length equals 15 residues. The CDR3 loop is CASSLTGTANTEAFF.

The chain joins TRBV18 to TRBJ2-1; TCRdb lists TRBD1, though no DNA is available to test this call. The CDR3 runs 16 residues. Germline lookup yields CDR1 KGHSH and CDR2 LQKENI. The CDR3: CASSLFRDSNDNEQFF. The whole variable domain, filled in from reference TRBV18 and TRBJ2-1, reads NAGVMQNPRHLVRRRGQEARLRCSPMKGHSHVYWYRQLPEEGLKFMVYLQKENIIDESGMPKERFSAEFPKEGPSILRIQQVVRGDSAAYFCASSLFRDSNDNEQFFGPGTRLTVL.

J is TRBJ2-6 and V is TRBV20-1; with no DNA, the TCRdb D assignment of TRBD2 cannot be verified. The CDR3 is made up of 15 amino acids. From germline, CDR1 is DFQATT and CDR2 SNEGSKA (reference sequence). This chain's CDR3 is CSASAGATGANVLTF.

The genes are TRBV28 and TRBJ2-2; the TRBD2 assignment by TCRdb is unverifiable without DNA. Germline-derived CDR1 and CDR2 are MDHEN and SYDVKM. There are 13 residues in the CDR3. The CDR3: CASRTSYTGELFF.

This chain joins TRBV12-3 or TRBV12-4 and TRBJ2-1; TCRdb's D call of TRBD1 is untestable without DNA. There are 16 residues in the CDR3. The CDR3 loop reads CASSLDRGLSYNEQFF.

This rearrangement joins TRBV20-1 to TRBJ2-7; TCRdb's assignment of TRBD1 cannot be checked, as there is no DNA. Germline-derived CDR1 and CDR2 are DFQATT and SNEGSKA (reference sequence). The CDR3 runs to 12 residues. This CDR3 reads CSAPLRGYEQYF.

The chain is built from TRBV11-2 and TRBJ2-5. Looked up from germline, CDR1 is SGHAT and CDR2 is FQNNGV. This CDR3 has 12 amino acids. The CDR3 region is CASSFGLETQYF.

The chain is built from TRBV23-1 and TRBJ2-2. TRBV23-1 is sorted into the ORF group, with uncertain function. The length of the CDR3 is 14 residues. The CDR3 reads CASSQLEPTGELFF.

The chain's CDR3 is CASSPTGGFNSPLHF. J is TRBJ1-6 and V is TRBV7-2. Germline V gene sequence: CDR1 SGHTA, CDR2 FQGNSA. The CDR3 has 15 residues.

CDR3: CATSDTGTRSRRDTQYF. This sequence joins TRBV24-1 and TRBJ2-3; the TCRdb call, TRBD1, lacks DNA for checking. This CDR3 spans 17 amino acids. Germline V CDR1 and CDR2: KGHDR, SFDVKD.

The chain employs TRBV19 and TRBJ2-2; the TRBD1 assignment by TCRdb is unverifiable without DNA. Germline CDR1 is LNHDA and CDR2 is SQIVND (reference sequence). This CDR3 is built from 14 residues. The CDR3 here is CASSITGTTGELFF.

CDR3 amino acids: CASAGGGNQPQHF. The chain joins TRBV27 to TRBJ1-5; TCRdb names TRBD1, which stays unverified in the absence of DNA. The CDR3 consists of 13 residues. Germline loops: CDR1 MNHEY, CDR2 SMNVEV (reference sequence).

V is TRBV27 and J is TRBJ1-5; TCRdb gives TRBD1 as the D gene, but with no DNA this cannot be confirmed. This CDR3 has 17 amino acids. Looked up from germline, CDR1 is MNHEY and CDR2 is SMNVEV (reference sequence). This CDR3 reads CASSPRTEGYSNQPQHF.

The chain combines TRBV20-1 with TRBJ2-3; the D call of TRBD1 rests on TCRdb alone, since no DNA is present to check it. This CDR3 has 16 amino acids. In germline, CDR1 is DFQATT, CDR2 SNEGSKA (reference sequence). The CDR3 protein is CSANGDATAEGDTQYF.

The V gene is TRBV7-2, the J gene TRBJ2-7; there is no DNA to check the TCRdb D call of TRBD1. The CDR3 runs 14 residues. CDR1 SGHTA and CDR2 FQGNSA come from the germline V gene. CDR3 sequence: CASSLGGSAYEQYF.

The chain has TRBV5-1 and TRBJ1-6. Germline CDR1 and CDR2: SGHRS and YFSETQ. This CDR3 comprises 15 residues. The chain's CDR3 is CASSARPDQNSPLHF.

This rearrangement joins TRBV11-2 to TRBJ2-3; TCRdb indicates TRBD2, and absent DNA this call remains unverified. This CDR3 region has 19 residues. Germline V lookup: CDR1 SGHAT, CDR2 FQNNGV. The CDR3 reads CASSLDLLAGGPGTDTQYF.

V gene TRBV18 combines with J gene TRBJ2-7; TCRdb's D gene call, TRBD2, goes unchecked for lack of DNA. The germline V gene encodes CDR1 KGHSH and CDR2 LQKENI. This CDR3 is built from 16 residues. The CDR3 protein is CASSPPGLAGVYEQYF.

This chain links TRBV25-1 with TRBJ2-7; the D gene TCRdb calls, TRBD1, cannot be checked with no DNA. The CDR3 extends over 14 amino acids. Germline assignment: CDR1 MGHDK and CDR2 SYGVNS. The chain's CDR3 is CASTDSNRVYEQYF.

The V and J genes are TRBV5-4 and TRBJ1-5; TCRdb returns TRBD1, unconfirmable since there is no DNA. Germline CDR1 reads SGHNT; CDR2 reads YYREEE (reference sequence). The CDR3 is 14 amino acids. The CDR3 loop is CASSLSGTNQPQHF.